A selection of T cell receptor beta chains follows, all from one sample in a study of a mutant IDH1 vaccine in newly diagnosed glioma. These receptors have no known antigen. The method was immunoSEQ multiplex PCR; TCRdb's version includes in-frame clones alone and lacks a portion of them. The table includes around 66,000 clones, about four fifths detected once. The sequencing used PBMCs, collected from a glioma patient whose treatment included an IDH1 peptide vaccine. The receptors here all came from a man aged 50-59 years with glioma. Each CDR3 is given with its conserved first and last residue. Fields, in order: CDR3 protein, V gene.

CASSLSGTAVYGYTF,TRBV7-2
CASTRDRDDYEQYF,TRBV5-4
CASSLEKGQQGPRKETQYF,TRBV7-6
CSASVGQGLDEQFF,TRBV29-1
CASMSSGTGEQYF,TRBV28
CATWEISAYGYTF,TRBV10-3
CASSPAADLTF,TRBV7-9
CASISGNQPQHF,TRBV28
CASSSGRGLVRYEQYF,TRBV5-8
CASSPGGGRGEQYF,TRBV4-2
CASGTGGSLHYGYTF,TRBV6-1
CASSPDISNYGYTF,TRBV2
CASSQGGRRDYGYTF,TRBV7-2
CASSSPPTYEQYF,TRBV27
CASSQVRASTDTQYF,TRBV4-1
CTSSHITGTSGVFEQYF,TRBV1
CASSTQGYEQYF,TRBV5-1
CASTPPSILNTEAFF,TRBV19
CASSLSGETQYF,TRBV7-9
CASSQEVGSQYF,TRBV4-2
CASSFHPGTRNEQYF,TRBV11-1
CSVTTSLSYNEQFF,TRBV29-1
CASSELGEGFF,TRBV6-1
CASRGKETQYF,TRBV19